This entry concerns a single T cell receptor beta chain. The V gene's germline CDR1 is SEHNR and CDR2 FQNEAQ (reference sequence). The CDR3 has 14 residues. J lost 5 bases, V lost 5 bases, and 5 bases had no gene match. The source of the sample is a study of OX40 agonist ivuxolimab in advanced cancers. Method: immunoSEQ multiplex PCR; TCRdb's copy keeps in-frame clones and lacks some. The sample has some 66,000 clones; around 85% are singletons. The chain employs TRBV7-9 and TRBJ2-2; 7 positions agree with TRBD2. This specimen was CD4+ or CD8+ T cells sorted from blood, taken in a trial of the OX40 agonist ivuxolimab. This receptor was obtained from an adult with an advanced solid tumor such as melanoma, head and neck, liver or kidney cancer. CDR3 in DNA: TGTGCCAGCAGCCGCTCCGGGGGGACCGGGGAGCTGTTTTTT. Translating it yields CASSRSGGTGELFF.